These 27 T cell receptor beta chains came from one sample sequenced in a study of metastatic and nonmetastatic thyroid tumors (dated by TCRdb to about 2020). Before undergoing thyroid surgery, none of the patients had been given any kind of treatment. Libraries were made using PCR. The instrument given in TCRdb is Illumina HiSeq 4000. The public reads were reprocessed in TCRdb via fastp at Q25 and MiXCR, keeping in-frame beta chains. In all, the sample holds around 16,000 clones, and around an eighth of those were seen once. Approximately 16% of the sample is in the top ten clones. The sample was tumor tissue. Receptors originate from a female donor with papillary thyroid cancer or a benign thyroid nodule (not recorded which). Some clones in this sample may be carry-over from other donors' samples.

Ten or more counts support this clone. This chain links TRBV20-1 with TRBJ2-7, with 10 bases fitting TRBD2. Germline assignment: CDR1 DFQATT and CDR2 SNEGSKA (reference sequence). The ends lost 1 base at V and 7 bases at J; junction bases unmatched: 16. The CDR3 loop spans 17 amino acids. The CDR3 region has the DNA TGCAGTGCTAGAGTACTAGCGGGATCCCAAGGCGAGTTTGAGCAGTACTTC. As protein: CSARVLAGSQGEFEQYF.

This sequence joins TRBV7-3 and TRBJ2-3, with D perhaps TRBD2 (6 bases). Germline V CDR1 and CDR2: SGHTA, FQGTGA. The CDR3 spans 17 residues. Between the trimmed V and J ends, which lost 5 bases and 3 bases, there was a span of 21 bases. The CDR3 nucleotides read TGTGCCAGCAGCCCCGGCGGGATCGTACGGTGGACAGATACGCAGTATTTT. Translating gives CASSPGGIVRWTDTQYF.

This clone has just a few counts. The chain joins TRBV10-1 to TRBJ2-3, with D perhaps assigned TRBD1 or TRBD2 (5 bases each). Per germline, CDR1 WNHNN and CDR2 SYGVQD (reference sequence). Trimming removed 10 bases at V and 2 bases at J, with 16 bases between. The CDR3 spans 14 residues. CDR3 in amino acids: CATSSLGPTDTQYF. The CDR3 bases are TGCGCCACCTCGAGCCTGGGACCCACAGATACGCAGTATTTT.

In this sample, this clone turned up many times. The V gene is TRBV25-1, the J gene TRBJ1-5, with D hard to call. V shed 2 bases and J shed 3 bases, with 8 bases lying between them. The CDR3 covers 14 residues. The germline V gene has CDR1 MGHDK and CDR2 SYGVNS. The CDR3 loop is CASSELGNNQPQHF. The CDR3 DNA sequence: TGTGCCAGCAGTGAACTAGGGAACAATCAGCCCCAGCATTTT.

V and J are TRBV4-2 and TRBJ2-3; a weak D match, TRBD2 (5 bases). V gave up 1 base and J gave up 0 bases, with 11 bases separating them. Germline-derived CDR1 and CDR2 are LGHNA and YNFKEQ. The CDR3 length is 16 residues. Here the CDR3 DNA reads TGTGCCAGCAGCCAAGGAGCGGATCTTAGCACAGATACGCAGTATTTT. Translating it yields CASSQGADLSTDTQYF.

This clone is labeled medium-sized (0.01 to 0.1%). The V gene is TRBV4-1, the J gene TRBJ2-2, with 9 nucleotides matching TRBD2. Germline loops: CDR1 MGHRA, CDR2 YSYEKL. The J segment lost 3 bases and the V segment lost 3 bases, leaving 11 bases of the junction unmatched. This CDR3 spans 18 amino acids. CDR3 loop: CASSQSRSGGPHTGELFF. The CDR3, as DNA: TGCGCCAGCAGCCAGAGTAGGAGCGGGGGGCCTCACACCGGGGAGCTGTTTTTT.

This clone was detected ten times or more. The chain recombines TRBV10-3 with TRBJ1-1; 12 bases match TRBD1. CDR1 and CDR2 from the germline V gene are ENHRY and SYGVKD. The CDR3 is made up of 15 amino acids. J lost 4 bases, V lost 7 bases, and 7 bases had no gene match. CDR3 in DNA: TGTGCCATCACGGGACAGGGGGCTCTGGGCACTGAAGCTTTCTTT. Translating it yields CAITGQGALGTEAFF.

The table lists this clone with many counts. The rearrangement links TRBV6-2 or TRBV6-3 to TRBJ1-1; no firm D call. Germline V gene sequence: CDR1 MNHEY, CDR2 SVGEGT. V lost 5 bases, J lost 0 bases, and 22 bases lay in between. There are 18 residues in the CDR3. The CDR3 nucleotides read TGTGCCAGCAGTACCCGGAGCTCGGGGTTAGGGATGAACACTGAAGCTTTCTTT. Translated: CASSTRSSGLGMNTEAFF.

The table lists this clone with a few counts. This may be a read error: a much more frequent sequence differs by one nucleotide. The same CDR3 is also encoded by other DNA sequences in this sample. This chain links TRBV20-1 with TRBJ2-5; unclear D gene. CDR3 size: 13 residues. Trimming took 3 bases from V and 6 from J, leaving 14 bases between them. CDR1 and CDR2 (germline): DFQATT, SNEGSKA (reference sequence). The CDR3 sequence: CSARDPLGKTQYF. CDR3 sequence (DNA): TGCAGTGCTAGGGATCCTTTGGGGAAGACCCAGTACTTC.

This clone was seen at least ten times. This chain joins TRBV6-1 and TRBJ2-6; D is perhaps TRBD1 or TRBD2 (5 bases each). Per germline, CDR1 MNHNS and CDR2 SASEGT. V lost 2 bases to trimming and J lost 0 bases, with 11 bases between them. This CDR3 is 17 amino acids long. The CDR3 spells CASSERDGGSGANVLTF. In nucleotides, the CDR3 is TGTGCCAGCAGTGAACGGGACGGTGGCTCTGGGGCCAACGTCCTGACTTTC.

By frequency in the sample, this clone is medium-sized. The chain is built from TRBV19 and TRBJ1-1; D not resolved. V shed 8 bases and J shed 4 bases, with 14 bases lying between them. The germline CDR1 and CDR2 sequences are LNHDA and SQIVND (reference sequence). The CDR3 length is 13 residues. CDR3 loop: CASPPRVSTEAFF. DNA of the CDR3: TGTGCCAGTCCACCGAGAGTGAGCACTGAAGCTTTCTTT.

This clone has a handful of counts. V and J are TRBV15 and TRBJ1-2; 7 positions agree with TRBD1. Germline V lookup: CDR1 LNHNV, CDR2 YYDKDF (reference sequence). The length of the CDR3 is 15 residues. The V and J ends lost 5 bases and 7 bases, in that order; junction bases with no gene match: 13. The CDR3 sequence: CATSSSKKGASGYTF. The CDR3 DNA reads as TGTGCCACCAGCTCAAGCAAGAAGGGGGCGAGTGGCTACACCTTC.

In this sample, this clone turned up a few times. The V gene is TRBV6-1, the J gene TRBJ2-1, with D tentatively TRBD2 (6 bases). Germline V gene sequence: CDR1 MNHNS, CDR2 SASEGT. This CDR3 region has 13 residues. The V gene lost 8 bases and the J gene lost 10 bases, with 18 bases spanning the gap. CDR3 residues: CASSPGETEEQFF. CDR3 nucleotides: TGTGCCAGCTCACCGGGGGAGACCGAAGAGCAGTTCTTC.

Many counts were recorded for this clone. The J gene is TRBJ1-1, the V gene TRBV28; 9 bases map to TRBD1. V shed 5 bases, J shed 5 bases, and the junction held 21 bases outside the gene matches. The CDR3 runs to 19 residues. Looked up from germline, CDR1 is MDHEN and CDR2 is SYDVKM. CDR3 DNA: TGTGCCAGCAGTACACGCAGTGGGCCTACTAACAGGGGGCGAACTGAAGCTTTCTTT. As protein: CASSTRSGPTNRGRTEAFF.

This clone appeared many times. The V and J genes are TRBV12-3 or TRBV12-4 and TRBJ1-1, with D perhaps TRBD1 (5 bases). The CDR3 covers 13 residues. V was trimmed by 7 bases and J by 1 base, leaving 10 bases between them. CDR3 loop: CASTEQANTEAFF. CDR3 nucleotides: TGTGCCAGCACCGAACAGGCGAACACTGAAGCTTTCTTT.

This clone was seen only a few times. Other DNA variants within this sample encode the same CDR3. The chain links TRBV18 to TRBJ2-2; 10 bases line up with TRBD2. The CDR3 is 16 residues long. Per the germline V gene, CDR1 is KGHSH and CDR2 is LQKENI. V shed 4 bases, J shed 3 bases, and the junction held 5 bases outside the gene matches. CDR3 DNA: TGTGCCAGCTCACTCGGGACTAGCGCCTACACCGGGGAGCTGTTTTTT. Its translation is CASSLGTSAYTGELFF.

This clone appeared many times. The chain joins TRBV6-5 to TRBJ2-7; D perhaps matches TRBD1 (6 bases). This CDR3 has 15 residues. CDR1 MNHEY and CDR2 SVGAGI come from the germline V gene. V dropped 2 bases and J dropped 5 bases, with 16 bases sitting between them. The CDR3 nucleotides are TGTGCCAGCAGTTACGTTGCAGGGGTTCTAAACGAGCAGTACTTC. Protein sequence: CASSYVAGVLNEQYF.

This clone has a count of ten or more. The V and J genes are TRBV25-1 and TRBJ1-6; the D is unclear. The CDR3 is 12 residues long. With 3 bases removed from V and 8 bases from J, the gap between germline ends came to 5 bases. Per germline, CDR1 MGHDK and CDR2 SYGVNS. Here the CDR3 reads CASSESDSPLHF. Written as DNA, the CDR3 is TGTGCCAGCAGTGAGTCGGATTCACCCCTCCACTTT.

This clone was picked up many times. The chain couples TRBV20-1 to TRBJ2-7; 7 nucleotides agree with TRBD1. The ends lost 3 bases at V and 5 bases at J; junction bases unmatched: 10. The germline CDR1 and CDR2 sequences are DFQATT and SNEGSKA (reference sequence). The CDR3 sequence is 14 residues long. Written as DNA, the CDR3 is TGCAGTGCTAGGAGACAGGGATTTGGGGACGAGCAGTACTTC. It codes for CSARRQGFGDEQYF.

This clone was seen many times. The chain joins TRBV19 to TRBJ1-2, with a possible D match to TRBD1 (5 bases). CDR3 length: 17 residues. V was shortened by 0 bases and J by 5 bases, with 19 bases between the two germline ends. Germline CDR1 is LNHDA and CDR2 is SQIVND (reference sequence). In DNA form, the CDR3 reads TGTGCCAGTAGTATAGATTCATATCGGACACTGCGGTATGGCTACACCTTC. It codes for CASSIDSYRTLRYGYTF.

Judged by abundance, this clone is medium-sized. The rearrangement joins TRBV28 to TRBJ1-2, with TRBD1 identical over 8 bases. Trimming took 5 bases from V and 4 from J; bases not matched to a gene: 3. The CDR3 has 13 amino acids. Germline V gene lookup returns CDR1 MDHEN and CDR2 SYDVKM. DNA of the CDR3: TGTGCCAGCAGTGACGGGACAGGCTATGGCTACACCTTC. This codes for CASSDGTGYGYTF.

This clone showed up many times. The V call is TRBV7-2, the J call TRBJ2-5; 7 bases match TRBD2. The CDR3 has 15 residues. V was clipped by 5 bases and J by 5 bases; unmatched bases: 11. CDR1 SGHTA and CDR2 FQGNSA come from the germline V gene. CDR3 DNA: TGTGCCAGCAGCGGGATAGGACTAGGCTCGGAGACCCAGTACTTC. Protein product: CASSGIGLGSETQYF.

This clone was picked up many times. V usage is TRBV7-8 and J usage is TRBJ2-5, with 12 nucleotides matching TRBD1. The length of the CDR3 is 14 residues. Germline V lookup: CDR1 SGHVS, CDR2 FQNEAQ. The junction had 3 bases not matched to a gene; V was cut back by 5 bases and J by 5 bases. The CDR3 here is CASSRDRGQETQYF. Written as DNA, the CDR3 is TGTGCCAGCAGCCGGGACAGGGGGCAGGAGACCCAGTACTTC. Together with reference TRBV7-8 and TRBJ2-5, the CDR3 gives the full variable domain: GAGVSQSPRYKVAKRGQDVALRCDPISGHVSLFWYQQALGQGPEFLTYFQNEAQLDKSGLPSDRFFAERPEGSVSTLKIQRTQQEDSAVYLCASSRDRGQETQYFGPGTRLLVL.

This clone was counted many times. DNA for the CDR3: TGTGCCAGCAGCTTGAGGCCAGACACTGAAGCTTTCTTT. Translating gives CASSLRPDTEAFF. The V gene is TRBV5-4, the J gene TRBJ1-1; D is ambiguous. V dropped 1 base and J dropped 3 bases, with 7 bases sitting between them. From germline, CDR1 is SGHNT and CDR2 YYREEE (reference sequence). This CDR3 has 13 amino acids.

At least ten counts were recorded for this clone. This rearrangement joins TRBV6-1 to TRBJ2-1; D gene uncertain. The ends were cut back, 7 bases at V and 9 bases at J, with 19 bases in the middle. This CDR3 region has 14 residues. Germline V lookup: CDR1 MNHNS, CDR2 SASEGT. CDR3 in amino acids: CASTFGSEGTEQFF. CDR3 bases: TGTGCCAGCACCTTCGGATCAGAAGGCACTGAGCAGTTCTTC.

This clone was seen ten or more times. The V call is TRBV3-1, the J call TRBJ2-7; no clear D gene. Germline CDR1 is LGHDT and CDR2 is YNNKEL (reference sequence). The CDR3 covers 13 residues. Trimming cost V 1 base and J 3 bases, with 7 bases left between them. The CDR3 nucleotides are TGTGCCAGCAGCCAAGGGACCCTCTACGAGCAGTACTTC. Encoded protein: CASSQGTLYEQYF.

This clone was detected ten times or more. V usage is TRBV6-2 or TRBV6-3 and J usage is TRBJ1-6, with D possibly TRBD1 on 5 matching bases. Germline V gene lookup returns CDR1 MNHEY and CDR2 SVGEGT. V gave up 1 base and J gave up 10 bases, with 5 bases separating them. CDR3 length equals 12 residues. The CDR3 nucleotides read TGTGCCAGCAGTTACTGGACATCACCCCTCCACTTT. It specifies CASSYWTSPLHF.